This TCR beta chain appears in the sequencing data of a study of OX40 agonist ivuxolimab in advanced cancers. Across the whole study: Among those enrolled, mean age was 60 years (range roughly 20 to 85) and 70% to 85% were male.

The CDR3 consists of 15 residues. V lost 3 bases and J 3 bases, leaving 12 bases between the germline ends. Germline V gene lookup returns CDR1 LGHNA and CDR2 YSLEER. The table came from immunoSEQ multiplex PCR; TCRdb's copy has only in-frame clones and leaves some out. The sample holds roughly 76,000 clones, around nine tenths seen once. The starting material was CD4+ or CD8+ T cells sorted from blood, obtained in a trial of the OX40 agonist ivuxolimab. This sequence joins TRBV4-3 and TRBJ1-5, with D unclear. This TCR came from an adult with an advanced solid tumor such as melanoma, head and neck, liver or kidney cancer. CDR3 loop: CASSQNTQANQPQHF. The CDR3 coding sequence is TGCGCCAGCAGCCAGAATACTCAGGCCAATCAGCCCCAGCATTTT.